This TCR beta chain was observed in a study of blood T cell repertoires in COVID-19. Between the trimmed V and J ends, which lost 4 bases and 5 bases, there was a span of 10 bases. The CDR3 extends over 13 amino acids. CDR1 is SGHAT and CDR2 is FQNNGV in the germline V gene. Sequencing used immunoSEQ multiplex PCR; TCRdb keeps in-frame clones, though not all of them. The sample carries around 45,000 clones, roughly nine tenths recorded once. The genes are TRBV11-2 and TRBJ2-3; D is unresolved. Sequenced sample: peripheral blood. The TCR sequence derives from a human donor in a cohort sampled during active COVID-19. For the CDR3, the DNA is TGTGCCAGCAGCTCGGCATCGGGAGATACGCAGTATTTT. It codes for CASSSASGDTQYF.